This entry lists 21 T cell receptor beta chains sequenced from one sample in a study of CD8+CD57+ T cells in acquired aplastic anemia. TCR beta VDJ and CDR3 were profiled, and genomic DNA was the template. TCRdb ran MiXCR on the reads and lists one entry per CDR3 protein. The sample shows around 150,000 distinct CDR3 sequences, 35% to 50% of them seen only once. The sequencing sample was made of sorted CD4+, CD8+, or CD8+CD57+ T cells (not recorded which) from PBMCs. These TCRs come from a human donor in good health, serving as a control.

This clonotype was seen repeatedly, ten times or more. The chain uses TRBV6-2 or TRBV6-3 and TRBJ1-5; D is unresolved. The CDR3 has 18 residues. The germline V gene encodes CDR1 MNHEY and CDR2 SVGEGT. Trimming cost V 0 bases and J 0 bases, with 15 bases left between them. CDR3 loop: CASSYSRPLGDSNQPQHF. The CDR3 bases are TGTGCCAGCAGTTACTCGAGGCCCCTCGGGGATAGCAATCAGCCCCAGCATTTT.

In its sample, this clonotype was seen many times. This sequence may be a read error, since a much larger clone differs from it by one base. The rearrangement uses TRBV24-1 and TRBJ2-3, with D perhaps given as TRBD1 or TRBD2 (7 bases each). Germline V gene lookup returns CDR1 KGHDR and CDR2 SFDVKD. This CDR3 is 15 amino acids long. The V end lost 9 bases, the J end lost 9 bases, and 24 bases lay between the germline ends. This CDR3 is CATGSSGTATKTQYF. The CDR3 DNA is TGTGCCACCGGATCAAGCGGGACAGCTACCAAAACGCAGTATTTT.

This clonotype has at least ten counts. The J gene is TRBJ1-2, the V gene TRBV6-1; tentatively, D is TRBD1 (6 bases). Per germline, CDR1 MNHNS and CDR2 SASEGT. This CDR3 comprises 11 residues. Between the trimmed V and J ends, which lost 6 bases and 5 bases, there was a span of 7 bases. CDR3 sequence: CASRTGYGYTF. DNA of the CDR3: TGTGCCAGCAGAACAGGGTATGGCTACACCTTC.

This clonotype has ten or more counts. In DNA, the CDR3 is TGTGCCAGCAGACCCGGGACAGGGGTCAATCAGCCCCAGCATTTT. As protein: CASRPGTGVNQPQHF. The chain carries TRBV6-1 and TRBJ1-5; TRBD1 matches 10 bases. The germline V gene encodes CDR1 MNHNS and CDR2 SASEGT. V lost 6 bases and J lost 3; bases outside the gene matches: 5. The CDR3 spans 15 residues.

V usage is TRBV24-1 and J usage is TRBJ2-7; D is ambiguous. The V gene lost 9 bases and the J gene lost 2 bases, with 10 bases spanning the gap. Germline lookup yields CDR1 KGHDR and CDR2 SFDVKD. This CDR3 region has 12 residues. CDR3 sequence reads: CATEDGTYEQYF. In nucleotides, the CDR3 is TGTGCCACCGAGGACGGAACCTACGAGCAGTACTTC.

Ten or more counts support this clonotype. CDR3 sequence reads: CASRTWASAGGEQFF. As DNA, the CDR3 is TGTGCCAGCAGGACGTGGGCTAGCGCGGGAGGTGAGCAGTTCTTC. This chain connects TRBV6-1 to TRBJ2-1, with TRBD2 identical over 8 bases. Germline V gives CDR1 MNHNS, CDR2 SASEGT. V lost 6 bases, J lost 9 bases, and 13 bases stayed unmatched. CDR3 length: 15 residues.

The chain combines TRBV5-4 with TRBJ1-4; D call uncertain. CDR1 and CDR2 (germline): SGHNT, YYREEE (reference sequence). The V end was cut by 2 bases, the J end by 0 bases, with 14 bases between. The CDR3 consists of 17 residues. Here the CDR3 reads CASSLGLKFATNEKLFF. CDR3 coding DNA: TGTGCCAGCAGCTTAGGACTCAAATTTGCAACTAATGAAAAACTGTTTTTT. The complete variable domain, with remaining parts taken from reference TRBV5-4 and TRBJ1-4, reads ETGVTQSPTHLIKTRGQQVTLRCSSQSGHNTVSWYQQALGQGPQFIFQYYREEENGRGNFPPRFSGLQFPNYSSELNVNALELDDSALYLCASSLGLKFATNEKLFFGSGTQLSVL.

The gene calls are TRBV20-1 and TRBJ1-2; 7 bases agree with TRBD1. Germline V gives CDR1 DFQATT, CDR2 SNEGSKA (reference sequence). J gave up 4 bases and V 0 bases, and 5 bases lay outside the gene matches. The CDR3 has 14 residues. The CDR3 here is CSARDNRGRYGYTF. DNA for the CDR3: TGCAGTGCTAGAGATAATAGGGGGCGCTATGGCTACACCTTC.

The chain joins TRBV15 to TRBJ2-7; 7 bases agree with TRBD1. CDR1 and CDR2 (germline): LNHNV, YYDKDF (reference sequence). Trimming cost V 3 bases and J 0 bases; bases outside gene matches: 11. This CDR3 comprises 17 residues. CDR3 in amino acids: CATSSVGQTEVSYEQYF. CDR3 sequence (DNA): TGTGCCACCAGCAGTGTGGGACAGACCGAAGTCTCCTACGAGCAGTACTTC. Using reference TRBV15 and TRBJ2-7 for the parts outside the CDR3, the full variable domain is DAMVIQNPRYQVTQFGKPVTLSCSQTLNHNVMYWYQQKSSQAPKLLFHYYDKDFNNEADTPDNFQSRRPNTSFCFLDIRSPGLGDTAMYLCATSSVGQTEVSYEQYFGPGTRLTVT.

This clonotype was detected ten times or more. V is TRBV11-2 and J is TRBJ2-5, with 8 positions matching TRBD1. Germline V gene lookup returns CDR1 SGHAT and CDR2 FQNNGV. CDR3 length: 16 residues. With 5 bases clipped from V and 5 bases from J, the junction kept 13 bases outside the gene matches. CDR3 sequence: CASSNADRTGSETQYF. In nucleotides, the CDR3 is TGTGCCAGCAGCAACGCCGATAGGACAGGGTCGGAGACCCAGTACTTC.

Details on this clonotype: This could be a read error, since a much larger clone is one nucleotide away. The chain carries TRBV6-1 and TRBJ2-3; D may match TRBD1 or TRBD2 (6 bases each). Germline assignment: CDR1 MNHNS and CDR2 SASEGT. This CDR3 is built from 14 residues. The germline V and J ends were trimmed by 7 bases and 1 base, with 12 bases remaining between them. The CDR3 reads CASTDGGRTDTQYF. The DNA of the CDR3 is TGTGCCAGCACGGATGGGGGGCGCACAGATACGCAGTATTTT.

This clonotype was counted between two and nine times. The J gene is TRBJ1-1, the V gene TRBV5-8, with D hard to call. V lost 5 bases and J 4 bases, leaving 18 bases between the germline ends. Looked up from germline, CDR1 is SGHTS and CDR2 is YDEGEE. This CDR3 region has 15 residues. CDR3 loop: CASRADLGRGTEAFF. The CDR3, as DNA: TGTGCCAGCAGGGCCGACCTGGGGAGAGGCACTGAAGCTTTCTTT.

This clonotype was observed at least ten times. The genes are TRBV5-1 and TRBJ1-6; D is unclear. V lost 0 bases and J 6 bases, leaving 13 bases between the germline ends. CDR1 is SGHRS and CDR2 is YFSETQ in the germline V gene. The CDR3 extends over 16 amino acids. DNA of the CDR3: TGCGCCAGCAGCTTGGGTGCCACTACACTTAATTCACCCCTCCACTTT. It is translated as CASSLGATTLNSPLHF.

The chain couples TRBV12-3 or TRBV12-4 to TRBJ2-7; 8 bases are a match to TRBD2. The CDR3 has 17 residues. V was clipped by 1 base and J by 2 bases; unmatched bases: 10. The CDR3 sequence: CASSLGVTSGLTYEQYF. The CDR3 DNA follows: TGTGCCAGCAGTTTAGGCGTTACTAGCGGACTGACCTACGAGCAGTACTTC.

A remark on this clonotype: A read error may be the cause here, since a much bigger clone is one base away. The chain uses TRBV19 and TRBJ2-5; D may match TRBD1 or TRBD2 (6 bases each). Germline V gene sequence: CDR1 LNHDA, CDR2 SQIVND (reference sequence). This CDR3 spans 11 amino acids. V was pared by 9 bases and J by 9 bases, with 14 bases between. This chain's CDR3 is CASRGRGAQYF. The CDR3 bases are TGTGCCAGCAGGGGTCGCGGGGCCCAGTACTTC. Drawing the rest from reference TRBV19 and TRBJ2-5, the complete variable domain is DGGITQSPKYLFRKEGQNVTLSCEQNLNHDAMYWYRQDPGQGLRLIYYSQIVNDFQKGDIAEGYSVSREKKESFPLTVTSAQKNPTAFYLCASRGRGAQYFGPGTRLLVL.

The rearrangement links TRBV4-2 to TRBJ2-7, with D perhaps TRBD1 (6 bases). Trimming pared 3 bases from V and 4 bases from J, leaving 19 bases between. Germline V gene lookup returns CDR1 LGHNA and CDR2 YNFKEQ. The CDR3 totals 16 residues. The CDR3 nucleotides are TGTGCCAGCAGCCACGACCCCAACAGGGACGTGTACGAGCAGTACTTC. Amino acids: CASSHDPNRDVYEQYF.

This clonotype was observed a handful of times. The chain joins TRBV25-1 to TRBJ2-3, with 9 bases that match TRBD1. V lost 3 bases and J lost 6; bases outside the gene matches: 10. This CDR3 has 16 amino acids. CDR1 is MGHDK, CDR2 SYGVNS, per germline. CDR3 protein: CASSDPGQGPADTQYF. The CDR3 DNA is TGTGCCAGCAGTGACCCGGGACAGGGTCCTGCGGATACGCAGTATTTT.

This clonotype has a count of ten or more. The chain links TRBV5-4 to TRBJ1-6; 8 bases agree with TRBD1. From germline, CDR1 is SGHNT and CDR2 YYREEE (reference sequence). This CDR3 is built from 13 residues. After removal of 3 bases from V and 9 bases from J, the junction contained 2 bases not matched to a gene. The CDR3 region is CASSSTGVSPLHF. Written as DNA, the CDR3 is TGTGCCAGCAGCTCGACAGGGGTTTCACCCCTCCACTTT.

This chain joins TRBV10-3 and TRBJ2-7, with 10 bases that match TRBD2. The CDR3 is 16 amino acids. The V segment lost 0 bases and the J segment 4 bases; nucleotides outside the gene matches: 6. Germline lookup yields CDR1 ENHRY and CDR2 SYGVKD. The CDR3 reads CAISESRGTSAYEQYF. CDR3 nucleotide sequence: TGTGCCATCAGTGAGTCAAGAGGGACTAGCGCGTACGAGCAGTACTTC.

This sequence joins TRBV19 and TRBJ1-2; D unclear. Germline CDR1 LNHDA, CDR2 SQIVND (reference sequence). This CDR3 has 14 residues. The V and J ends lost 1 base and 3 bases respectively, with 9 bases between them. The CDR3 bases are TGTGCCAGTAGTATAGTTCACACTCACTATGGCTACACCTTC. Amino acid sequence: CASSIVHTHYGYTF.

With respect to this clonotype: One end of the junction fails to match germline, which may point to a read error. V gene TRBV7-8 combines with J gene TRBJ2-7; the match to TRBD1 covers 7 bases. Germline CDR1 SGHVS, CDR2 FQNEAQ. The CDR3 runs 13 residues. As DNA, the CDR3 is TGCGCCAGCAGCTTAGGGACAGCCTACGAGCAGTACTTC. This codes for CASSLGTAYEQYF.